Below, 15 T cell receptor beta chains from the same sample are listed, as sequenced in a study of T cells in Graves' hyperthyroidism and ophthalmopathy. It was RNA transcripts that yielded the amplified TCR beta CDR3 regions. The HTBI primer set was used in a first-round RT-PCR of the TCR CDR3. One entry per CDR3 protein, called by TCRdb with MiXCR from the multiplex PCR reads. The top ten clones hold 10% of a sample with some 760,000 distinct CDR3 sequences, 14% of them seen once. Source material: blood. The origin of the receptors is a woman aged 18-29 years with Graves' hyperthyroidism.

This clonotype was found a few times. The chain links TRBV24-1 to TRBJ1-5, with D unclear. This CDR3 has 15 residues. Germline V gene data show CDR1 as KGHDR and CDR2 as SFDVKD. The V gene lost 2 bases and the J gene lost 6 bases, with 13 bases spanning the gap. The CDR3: CATSDWGTDGQPQHF. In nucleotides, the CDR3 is TGTGCCACCAGTGATTGGGGTACTGATGGTCAGCCCCAGCATTTT.

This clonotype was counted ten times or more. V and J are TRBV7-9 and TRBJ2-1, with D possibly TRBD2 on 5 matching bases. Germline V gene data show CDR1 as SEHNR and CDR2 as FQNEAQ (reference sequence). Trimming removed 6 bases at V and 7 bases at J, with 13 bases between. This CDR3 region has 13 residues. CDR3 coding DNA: TGTGCCAGCAGTCAGACCGGACTGAATGAGCAGTTCTTC. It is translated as CASSQTGLNEQFF. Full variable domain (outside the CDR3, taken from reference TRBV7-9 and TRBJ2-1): DTGVSQNPRHKITKRGQNVTFRCDPISEHNRLYWYRQTLGQGPEFLTYFQNEAQLEKSRLLSDRFSAERPKGSFSTLEIQRTEQGDSAMYLCASSQTGLNEQFFGPGTRLTVL.

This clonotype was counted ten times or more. The CDR3 coding sequence is TGTGCCAGCTCAGTGGCCCTAACTGACGAGCAGTACTTC. Its translation: CASSVALTDEQYF. This sequence joins TRBV18 and TRBJ2-7, with D unresolved. The CDR3 length is 13 residues. Germline V gene sequence: CDR1 KGHSH, CDR2 LQKENI. Trimming left V 5 bases short and J 5 bases short, with 13 bases between.

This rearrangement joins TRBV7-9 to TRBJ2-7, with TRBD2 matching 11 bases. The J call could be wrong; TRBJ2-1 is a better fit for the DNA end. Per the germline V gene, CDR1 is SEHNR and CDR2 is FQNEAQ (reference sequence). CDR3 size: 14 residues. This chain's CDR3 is CASSWGLAAYEQFF. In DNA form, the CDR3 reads TGTGCCAGCAGCTGGGGACTAGCGGCCTACGAGCAGTTCTTC.

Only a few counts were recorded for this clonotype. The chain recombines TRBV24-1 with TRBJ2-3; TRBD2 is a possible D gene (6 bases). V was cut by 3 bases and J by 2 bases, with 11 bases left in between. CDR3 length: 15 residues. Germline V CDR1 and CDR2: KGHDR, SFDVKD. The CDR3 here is CATSDPQRATDTQYF. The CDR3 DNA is TGTGCCACCAGTGATCCTCAGCGGGCCACAGATACGCAGTATTTT.

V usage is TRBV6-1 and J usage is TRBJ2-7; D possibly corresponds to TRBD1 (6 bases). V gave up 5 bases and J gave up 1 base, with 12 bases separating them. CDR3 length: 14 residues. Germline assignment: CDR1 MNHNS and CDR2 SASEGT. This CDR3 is CASSKDRSSYEQYF. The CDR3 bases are TGTGCCAGCAGTAAGGACAGATCTTCCTACGAGCAGTACTTC.

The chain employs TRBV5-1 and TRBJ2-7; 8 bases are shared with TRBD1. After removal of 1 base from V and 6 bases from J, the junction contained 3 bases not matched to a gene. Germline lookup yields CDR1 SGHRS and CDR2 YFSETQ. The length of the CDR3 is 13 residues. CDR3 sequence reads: CASSLPGGSEQYF. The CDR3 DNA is TGCGCCAGCAGCTTGCCAGGGGGCTCCGAGCAGTACTTC.

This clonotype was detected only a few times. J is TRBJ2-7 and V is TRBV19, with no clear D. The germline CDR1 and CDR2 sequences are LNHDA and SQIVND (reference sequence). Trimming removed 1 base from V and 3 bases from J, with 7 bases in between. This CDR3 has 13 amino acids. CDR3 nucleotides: TGTGCCAGTAGTATAGTCGGTCACTACGAGCAGTACTTC. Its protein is CASSIVGHYEQYF.

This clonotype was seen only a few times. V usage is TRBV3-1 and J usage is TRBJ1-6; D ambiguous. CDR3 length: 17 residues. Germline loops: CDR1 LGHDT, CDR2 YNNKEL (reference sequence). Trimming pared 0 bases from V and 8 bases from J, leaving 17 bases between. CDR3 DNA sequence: TGTGCCAGCAGCCAAGACGGGTTGACACGACCTGATTCACCCCTCCACTTT. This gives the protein CASSQDGLTRPDSPLHF.

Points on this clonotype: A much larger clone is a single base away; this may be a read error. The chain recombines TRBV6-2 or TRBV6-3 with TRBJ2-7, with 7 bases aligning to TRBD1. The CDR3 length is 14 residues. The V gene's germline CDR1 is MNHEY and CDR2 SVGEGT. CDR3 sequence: CAGSRGQNTYEQYF. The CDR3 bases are TGTGCCGGCAGTAGGGGACAGAATACCTACGAGCAGTACTTC.

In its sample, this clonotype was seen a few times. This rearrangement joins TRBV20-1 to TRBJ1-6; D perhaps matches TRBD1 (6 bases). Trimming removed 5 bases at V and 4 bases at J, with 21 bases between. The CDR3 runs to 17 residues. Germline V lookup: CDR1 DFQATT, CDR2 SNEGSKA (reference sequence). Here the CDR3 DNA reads TGCAGTGCTGGATCTGCCTGGACAGCTTTTTATAATTCACCCCTCCACTTT. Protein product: CSAGSAWTAFYNSPLHF.

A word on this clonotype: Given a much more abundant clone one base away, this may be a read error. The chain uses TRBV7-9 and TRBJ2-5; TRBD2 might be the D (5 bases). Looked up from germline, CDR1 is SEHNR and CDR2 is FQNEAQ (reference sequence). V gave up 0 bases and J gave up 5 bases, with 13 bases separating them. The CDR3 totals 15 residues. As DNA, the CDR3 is TGTGCCAGCAGCTTAGCCCCAGCAAGAGGGGAGACCCAGTACTTC. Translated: CASSLAPARGETQYF.

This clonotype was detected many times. The CDR3 spells CASSLYPGTGYGYTF. As DNA, the CDR3 is TGCGCCAGCAGCTTGTATCCAGGGACGGGCTATGGCTACACCTTC. The chain is built from TRBV5-1 and TRBJ1-2; TRBD1 might be the D (5 bases). In germline, CDR1 is SGHRS, CDR2 YFSETQ. V lost 1 base, J lost 4 bases, and 14 bases lay in between. The CDR3 loop spans 15 amino acids.

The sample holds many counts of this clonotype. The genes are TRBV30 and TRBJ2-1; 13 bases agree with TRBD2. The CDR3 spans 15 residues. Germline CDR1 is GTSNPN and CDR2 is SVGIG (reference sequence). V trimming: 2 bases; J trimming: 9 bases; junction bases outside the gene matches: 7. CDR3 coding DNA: TGTGCCTGGAGTAGGACTAGCGGGAGTATCGGTGAGCAGTTCTTC. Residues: CAWSRTSGSIGEQFF.

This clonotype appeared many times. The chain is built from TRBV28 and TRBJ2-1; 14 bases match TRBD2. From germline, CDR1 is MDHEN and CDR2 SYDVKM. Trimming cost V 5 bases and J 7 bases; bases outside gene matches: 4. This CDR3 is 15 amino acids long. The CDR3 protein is CASSQGTSGSNEQFF. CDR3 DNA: TGTGCCAGCAGTCAAGGGACTAGCGGGAGTAATGAGCAGTTCTTC.